This section outlines one T cell receptor (beta chain) sequence together with its context. Source study methods: Estimation of nucleated cell counts relied on the amplification of reference gene primers. Data came from immunoSEQ multiplex PCR; TCRdb stores just in-frame clones and leaves some out. V and J calls and clone size are those listed in that table; D and trimming were worked out from the DNA. The table records 40,000 to 55,000 clones, around four fifths of them present only once. The data stem from a study of blood T cell repertoires in COVID-19. On the study more broadly: Acute-phase and convalescent COVID-19 samples originated in the United States, Italy and Spain. PBMCs, B-cell-depleted T cells, or T cells provided the cDNA or gDNA that made up the material.

The ends were cut back, 4 bases at V and 7 bases at J, with 8 bases in the middle. This CDR3 contains 11 residues. The germline V gene has CDR1 SGDLS and CDR2 YYNGEE. The receptor comes from a human donor with acute or convalescent COVID-19. The donor label of this sample is uncertain. The chain employs TRBV9 and TRBJ1-2; D is uncertain. Sequencing used peripheral blood. The CDR3 DNA reads as TGTGCCAGCAGCTCCCCAGGTGGCTACACCTTC. As protein: CASSSPGGYTF.